These 16 T cell receptor beta chains were sequenced from one sample in a study of identical twins. From the 5' RACE reads, TCRdb called clonotypes with MiXCR, one entry per CDR3 protein. This sample has fewer than 650,000 distinct CDR3 sequences, with approximately 9.6% found just once. The sample was also linked to a second study, of yellow fever vaccine responses in identical twins.

The source material was PBMCs. These receptor sequences come from a woman aged 18-30 years in good health.

In this sample, this clonotype turned up many times. In nucleotides, the CDR3 is TGTGCCAGCGCGGGAGACGGTTATGAAAAACTGTTTTTT. It specifies CASAGDGYEKLFF. The chain carries TRBV11-2 and TRBJ1-4; D not resolved. The germline CDR1 and CDR2 sequences are SGHAT and FQNNGV. The CDR3 loop spans 13 amino acids. V lost 8 bases to trimming and J lost 6 bases, with 13 bases between them.

The chain uses TRBV27 and TRBJ2-3; TRBD2 agrees at 9 bases. Germline loops: CDR1 MNHEY, CDR2 SMNVEV (reference sequence). After removal of 7 bases from V and 1 base from J, the junction contained 12 bases not matched to a gene. This CDR3 is built from 17 residues. The DNA of the CDR3 is TGTGCCAGCAATCTAGCGGGGCGACTGGAGCGCACAGATACGCAGTATTTT. This translates into CASNLAGRLERTDTQYF.

A few counts support this clonotype. The chain has TRBV6-5 and TRBJ2-1; 8 bases line up with TRBD2. J was trimmed by 4 bases and V by 7 bases; bases with no gene match: 9. Germline CDR1 MNHEY, CDR2 SVGAGI. This CDR3 is built from 15 residues. CDR3 amino acids: CASNSETSEYNEQFF. Here the CDR3 DNA reads TGTGCCAGCAATTCGGAGACTAGCGAGTACAATGAGCAGTTCTTC.

Ten or more counts support this clonotype. The V call is TRBV6-1, the J call TRBJ2-1; 11 nucleotides match TRBD1. CDR1 and CDR2 (germline): MNHNS, SASEGT. This CDR3 spans 16 amino acids. V trimming: 7 bases; J trimming: 8 bases; junction bases outside the gene matches: 13. Here the CDR3 DNA reads TGTGCCAGCACTGTTAATAAGGACAGGGGGCGCGATGAGCAGTTCTTC. Encoded protein: CASTVNKDRGRDEQFF.

This clonotype was seen a handful of times. The chain links TRBV20-1 to TRBJ2-1, with 8 bases identical to TRBD2. The CDR3 runs 11 residues. CDR1 and CDR2 from the germline V gene are DFQATT and SNEGSKA (reference sequence). With V trimmed by 3 bases and J by 12 bases, 4 bases remained unmatched. The CDR3: CSASGGDLQFF. The DNA for the CDR3 is TGCAGTGCTAGCGGGGGGGACCTGCAGTTCTTC.

DNA for the CDR3: TGCAGTGCTAGAGTCGCTAGCGGGGGGGCCTACAATGAGCAGTTCTTC. Its translation: CSARVASGGAYNEQFF. The rearrangement joins TRBV20-1 to TRBJ2-1, with 12 positions matching TRBD2. CDR1 and CDR2 (germline): DFQATT, SNEGSKA (reference sequence). The CDR3 has 16 amino acids. V was clipped by 1 base and J by 2 bases; unmatched bases: 3.

At least ten counts were recorded for this clonotype. The rearrangement links TRBV11-1 to TRBJ2-1; 7 bases map to TRBD2. The CDR3 spans 17 residues. The V segment lost 5 bases and the J segment 0 bases; nucleotides outside the gene matches: 10. Germline lookup yields CDR1 SGHAT and CDR2 FQDESV (reference sequence). The CDR3 here is CASSPRAGDGSYNEQFF. The CDR3 DNA sequence: TGTGCCAGCAGCCCCCGGGCGGGAGATGGCTCCTACAATGAGCAGTTCTTC.

This clonotype showed up just a few times. This chain connects TRBV12-3 or TRBV12-4 to TRBJ2-1, with D perhaps being TRBD1 or TRBD2 (5 bases each). The V end lost 5 bases, the J end lost 5 bases, and 10 bases lay between the germline ends. This CDR3 has 13 residues. CDR3 region: CASSHGTDNEQFF. Written as DNA, the CDR3 is TGTGCCAGCAGTCATGGGACGGACAATGAGCAGTTCTTC.

This clonotype occurred a few times. The chain recombines TRBV20-1 with TRBJ2-7, with 8 positions matching TRBD2. Germline-derived CDR1 and CDR2 are DFQATT and SNEGSKA (reference sequence). V dropped 4 bases and J dropped 0; count of bases not matched to a gene: 8. The CDR3 extends over 15 amino acids. CDR3 nucleotide sequence: TGCAGTGCTATCGATTGGCGGGAGGCCTCCTACGAGCAGTACTTC. This translates into CSAIDWREASYEQYF.

This clonotype was counted between two and nine times. The chain recombines TRBV20-1 with TRBJ2-7, with 7 positions matching TRBD1. The junction had 11 bases not matched to a gene; V was cut back by 0 bases and J by 0 bases. Germline values: CDR1 DFQATT, CDR2 SNEGSKA (reference sequence). CDR3 length: 17 residues. This CDR3 is CSARDRNRGLLSYEQYF. The CDR3 DNA reads as TGCAGTGCTAGAGACCGGAACAGGGGCCTACTCTCCTACGAGCAGTACTTC.

This clonotype has more than one count but fewer than ten. The chain couples TRBV20-1 to TRBJ2-3; tentatively, D is TRBD1 or TRBD2 (5 bases each). The CDR3 runs 14 residues. CDR1 is DFQATT, CDR2 SNEGSKA, per germline (reference sequence). Deletions cut 2 bases from V and 6 bases from J, with 15 bases between. DNA of the CDR3: TGCAGTGCTAGACGGGACCTTCCAGGGGATACGCAGTATTTT. This codes for CSARRDLPGDTQYF.

The chain is built from TRBV12-3 or TRBV12-4 and TRBJ2-2; 7 bases are shared with TRBD1. CDR3 length: 14 residues. Germline trimming cut 5 bases from V and 6 bases from J; bases unmatched to any gene: 6. CDR3 sequence (DNA): TGTGCCAGCAGTGGCAGACAGGGTTCCGGGGAGCTGTTTTTT. Translation gives CASSGRQGSGELFF.

This clonotype has a count of ten or more. The CDR3 spells CASSLVINTGELFF. The CDR3 DNA follows: TGTGCCAGCAGTTTAGTGATAAACACCGGGGAGCTGTTTTTT. The J gene is TRBJ2-2, the V gene TRBV27; D remains ambiguous. In germline, CDR1 is MNHEY, CDR2 SMNVEV (reference sequence). Trimming took off 2 bases at V and 2 bases at J, with 6 bases between the two ends. CDR3 length equals 14 residues.

The chain has TRBV11-2 and TRBJ2-1; 10 nucleotides match TRBD1. V lost 5 bases to trimming and J lost 2 bases; unmatched junction nucleotides: 6. Germline-derived CDR1 and CDR2 are SGHAT and FQNNGV. The CDR3 has 16 residues. For the CDR3, the DNA is TGTGCCAGCAGCCCAGAGGGACAGGGGCCCTACAATGAGCAGTTCTTC. This encodes CASSPEGQGPYNEQFF.

This clonotype was found a few times. A read error may account for a junction end that differs from germline. The V gene is TRBV7-7, the J gene TRBJ2-2; D ambiguous. The CDR3 has 14 amino acids. Germline V gene sequence: CDR1 SSHAT, CDR2 FNYEAQ (reference sequence). The CDR3 protein is CASSLERYTGELFF. The CDR3 DNA follows: TGTGCTAGCAGCCTGGAGCGTTACACCGGGGAGCTGTTTTTT.

This clonotype showed up just a few times. The chain is built from TRBV5-1 and TRBJ2-1, with TRBD1 identical over 12 bases. V shed 4 bases and J 10 bases; nucleotides not matched to a gene: 12. Germline-derived CDR1 and CDR2 are SGHRS and YFSETQ. This CDR3 is built from 16 residues. CDR3 protein: CASSQGRDRGPEEQFF. For the CDR3, the DNA is TGCGCCAGCAGCCAAGGACGGGACAGGGGGCCGGAAGAGCAGTTCTTC.